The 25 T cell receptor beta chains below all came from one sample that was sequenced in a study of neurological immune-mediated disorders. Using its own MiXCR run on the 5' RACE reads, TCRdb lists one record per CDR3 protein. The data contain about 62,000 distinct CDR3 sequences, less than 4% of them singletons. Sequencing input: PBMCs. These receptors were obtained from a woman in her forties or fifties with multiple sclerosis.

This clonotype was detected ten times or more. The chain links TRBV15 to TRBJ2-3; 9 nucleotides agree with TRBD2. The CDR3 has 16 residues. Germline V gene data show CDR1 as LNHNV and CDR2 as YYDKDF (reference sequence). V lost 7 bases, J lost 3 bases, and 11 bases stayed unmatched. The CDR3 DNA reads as TGTGCCACCACTAGCGGGATGGTGTCGGGGACAGATACGCAGTATTTT. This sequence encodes CATTSGMVSGTDTQYF.

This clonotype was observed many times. CDR3 sequence reads: CASSPEAFFTYEQYF. The CDR3 DNA follows: TGTGCCAGCAGCCCGGAGGCTTTTTTTACCTACGAGCAGTACTTC. This chain connects TRBV27 to TRBJ2-7, with D perhaps matching TRBD2 (5 bases). CDR1 and CDR2 from the germline V gene are MNHEY and SMNVEV (reference sequence). Trimming took 6 bases from V and 2 from J, leaving 17 bases between them. The CDR3 contains 15 residues.

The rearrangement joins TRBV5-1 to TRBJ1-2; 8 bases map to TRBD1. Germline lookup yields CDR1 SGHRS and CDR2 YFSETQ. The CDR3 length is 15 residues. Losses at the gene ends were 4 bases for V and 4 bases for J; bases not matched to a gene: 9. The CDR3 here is CASSAGQANSYGYTF. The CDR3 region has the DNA TGCGCCAGCAGCGCGGGACAGGCGAACTCCTATGGCTACACCTTC.

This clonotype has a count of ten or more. The CDR3 bases are TGTGCCAGCAGCTCTCAACTAGCGGGGGGGAAGGTGCAGTATTTT. Protein product: CASSSQLAGGKVQYF. This chain connects TRBV7-2 to TRBJ2-3, with TRBD2 matching 13 bases. After removal of 4 bases from V and 11 bases from J, the junction contained 9 bases not matched to a gene. The CDR3 loop spans 15 amino acids. Germline V gene lookup returns CDR1 SGHTA and CDR2 FQGNSA. Together with reference TRBV7-2 and TRBJ2-3, the CDR3 gives the full variable domain: GAGVSQSPSNKVTEKGKDVELRCDPISGHTALYWYRQSLGQGLEFLIYFQGNSAPDKSGLPSDRFSAERTGGSVSTLTIQRTQQEDSAVYLCASSSQLAGGKVQYFGPGTRLTVL.

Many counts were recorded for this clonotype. The CDR3 region has the DNA TGTGCCAGCAGCACGCTAGGACAGGGGGGCTACGAGCAGTACTTC. This codes for CASSTLGQGGYEQYF. This sequence joins TRBV11-3 and TRBJ2-7, with 10 bases identical to TRBD1. The trim removed 5 bases at V and 3 bases at J, leaving 7 bases unmatched. This CDR3 has 15 residues. Germline-derived CDR1 and CDR2 are SGHNT and YENEEA.

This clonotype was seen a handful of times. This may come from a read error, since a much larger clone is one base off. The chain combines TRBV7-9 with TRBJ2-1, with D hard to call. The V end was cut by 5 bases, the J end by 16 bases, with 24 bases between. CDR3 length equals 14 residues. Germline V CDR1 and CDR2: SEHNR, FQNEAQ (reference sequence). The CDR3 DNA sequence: TGTGCCAGCAGCCTTGGAAGACAAGGGAAGATTGAATTCTTC. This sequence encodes CASSLGRQGKIEFF.

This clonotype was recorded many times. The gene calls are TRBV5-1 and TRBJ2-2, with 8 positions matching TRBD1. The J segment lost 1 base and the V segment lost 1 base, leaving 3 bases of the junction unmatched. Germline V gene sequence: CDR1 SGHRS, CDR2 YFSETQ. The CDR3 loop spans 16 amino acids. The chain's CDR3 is CASSLSGGENTGELFF. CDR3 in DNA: TGCGCCAGCAGCTTGTCAGGGGGCGAGAACACCGGGGAGCTGTTTTTT.

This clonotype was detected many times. This chain's CDR3 is CASSLEGLAGNEQFF. The CDR3 nucleotides read TGTGCCAGCAGCTTAGAGGGACTAGCGGGAAACGAGCAGTTCTTC. The chain couples TRBV11-3 to TRBJ2-1; 13 bases align to TRBD2. The CDR3 extends over 15 amino acids. CDR1 is SGHNT and CDR2 is YENEEA in the germline V gene. V lost 0 bases, J lost 10 bases, and 3 bases stayed unmatched. Variable domain in full (rest from reference TRBV11-3 and TRBJ2-1): EAGVVQSPRYKIIEKKQPVAFWCNPISGHNTLYWYLQNLGQGPELLIRYENEEAVDDSQLPKDRFSAERLKGVDSTLKIQPAELGDSAVYLCASSLEGLAGNEQFFGPGTRLTVL.

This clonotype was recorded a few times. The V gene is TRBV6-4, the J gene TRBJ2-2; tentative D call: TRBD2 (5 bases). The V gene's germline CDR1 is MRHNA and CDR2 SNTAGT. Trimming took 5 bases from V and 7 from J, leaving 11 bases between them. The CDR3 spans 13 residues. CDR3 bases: TGTGCCAGCAGTCCGGAGCGGAGCGGGGAGCTGTTTTTT. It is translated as CASSPERSGELFF.

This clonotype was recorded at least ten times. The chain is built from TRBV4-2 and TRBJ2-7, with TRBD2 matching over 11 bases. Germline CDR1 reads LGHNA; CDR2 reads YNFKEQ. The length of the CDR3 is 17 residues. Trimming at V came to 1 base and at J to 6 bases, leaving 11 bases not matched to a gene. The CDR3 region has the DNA TGTGCCAGCAGCCAAGGGCTAGCGGGAGGACAAAGAGGCGAGCAGTACTTC. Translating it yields CASSQGLAGGQRGEQYF.

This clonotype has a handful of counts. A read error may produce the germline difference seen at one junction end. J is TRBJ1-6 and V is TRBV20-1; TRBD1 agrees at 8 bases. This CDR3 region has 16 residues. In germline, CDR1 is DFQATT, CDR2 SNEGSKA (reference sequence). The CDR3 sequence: CSARPTGGIGDSPLNF. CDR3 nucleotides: TGCAGTGCTAGGCCAACAGGGGGGATTGGAGATTCACCCCTCAACTTT.

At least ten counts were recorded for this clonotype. The CDR3 protein is CASSQSLRTSGSEYEQFF. The CDR3, as DNA: TGTGCCAGCAGCCAGAGCTTACGGACTAGCGGGAGTGAGTATGAGCAGTTCTTC. The chain joins TRBV14 to TRBJ2-1; 13 bases agree with TRBD2. The J segment lost 8 bases and the V segment lost 3 bases, leaving 13 bases of the junction unmatched. CDR1 and CDR2 from the germline V gene are SGHDN and FVKESK. The CDR3 is 18 residues long.

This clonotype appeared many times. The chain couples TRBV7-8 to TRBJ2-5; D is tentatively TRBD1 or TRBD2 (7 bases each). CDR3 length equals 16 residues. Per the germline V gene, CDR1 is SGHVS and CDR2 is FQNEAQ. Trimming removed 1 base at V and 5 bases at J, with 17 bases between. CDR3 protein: CASSLGGGGFMETQYF. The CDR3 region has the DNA TGTGCCAGCAGCTTAGGGGGAGGGGGCTTTATGGAGACCCAGTACTTC.

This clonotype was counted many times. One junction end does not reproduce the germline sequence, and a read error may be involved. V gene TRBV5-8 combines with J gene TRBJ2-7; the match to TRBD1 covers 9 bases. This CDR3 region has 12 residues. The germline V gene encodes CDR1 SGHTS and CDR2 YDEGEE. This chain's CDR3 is CASSSNPGQGIF. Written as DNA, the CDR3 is TGTGCCAGCAGCTCGAATCCGGGACAGGGAATTTTC.

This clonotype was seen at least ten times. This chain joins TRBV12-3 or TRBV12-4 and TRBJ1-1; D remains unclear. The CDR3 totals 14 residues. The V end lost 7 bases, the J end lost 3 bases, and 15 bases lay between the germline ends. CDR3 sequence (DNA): TGTGCCAGCACCCGGGCCCCCCGGGACACTGAAGCTTTCTTT. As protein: CASTRAPRDTEAFF.

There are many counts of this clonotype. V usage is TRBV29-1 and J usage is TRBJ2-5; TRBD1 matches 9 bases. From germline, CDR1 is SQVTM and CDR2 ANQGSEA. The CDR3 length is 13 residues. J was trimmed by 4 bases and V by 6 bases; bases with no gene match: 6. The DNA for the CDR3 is TGCAGCGTGGGGGACAGGGTGGTAGAGACCCAGTACTTC. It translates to CSVGDRVVETQYF.

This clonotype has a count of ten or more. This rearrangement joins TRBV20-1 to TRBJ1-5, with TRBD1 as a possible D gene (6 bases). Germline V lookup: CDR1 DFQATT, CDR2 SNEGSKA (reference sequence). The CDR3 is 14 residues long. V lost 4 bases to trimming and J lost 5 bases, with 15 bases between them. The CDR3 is CSATSEGGDQPQHF. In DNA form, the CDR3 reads TGCAGTGCTACTAGCGAGGGGGGAGATCAGCCCCAGCATTTT.

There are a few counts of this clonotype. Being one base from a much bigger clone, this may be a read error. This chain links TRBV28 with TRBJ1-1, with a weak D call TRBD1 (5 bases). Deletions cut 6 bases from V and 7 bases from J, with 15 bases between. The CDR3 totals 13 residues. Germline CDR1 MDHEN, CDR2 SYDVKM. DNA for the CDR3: TGTGCCAGCAGCCTAGGGACCGAAGTTGAAGCTTTCTTT. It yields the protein CASSLGTEVEAFF.

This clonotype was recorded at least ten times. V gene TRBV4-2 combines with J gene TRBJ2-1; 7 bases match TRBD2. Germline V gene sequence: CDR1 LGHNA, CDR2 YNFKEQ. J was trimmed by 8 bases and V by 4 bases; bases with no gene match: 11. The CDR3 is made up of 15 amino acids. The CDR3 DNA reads TGTGCCAGCAGCCGCTCGCGCGGGAGCGTCGATGAGCAGTTCTTC. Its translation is CASSRSRGSVDEQFF.

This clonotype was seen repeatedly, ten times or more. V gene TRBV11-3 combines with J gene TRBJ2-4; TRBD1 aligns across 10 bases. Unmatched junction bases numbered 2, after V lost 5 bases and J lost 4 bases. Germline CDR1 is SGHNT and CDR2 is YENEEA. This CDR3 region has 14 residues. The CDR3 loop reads CASSTGQGKNIQYF. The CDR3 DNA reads TGTGCCAGCAGCACGGGACAGGGGAAAAACATTCAGTACTTC.

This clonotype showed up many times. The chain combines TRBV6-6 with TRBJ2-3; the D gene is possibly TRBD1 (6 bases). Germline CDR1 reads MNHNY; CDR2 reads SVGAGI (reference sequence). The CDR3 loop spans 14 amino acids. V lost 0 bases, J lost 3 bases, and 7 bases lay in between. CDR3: CASSYSGGTDTQYF. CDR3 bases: TGTGCCAGCAGTTACTCAGGGGGAACAGATACGCAGTATTTT.

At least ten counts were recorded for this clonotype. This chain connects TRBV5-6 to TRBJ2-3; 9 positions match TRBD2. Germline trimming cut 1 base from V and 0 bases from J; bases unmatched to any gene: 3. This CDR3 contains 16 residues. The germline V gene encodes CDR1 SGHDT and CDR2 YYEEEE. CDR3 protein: CASSLRTSGSTDTQYF. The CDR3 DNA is TGTGCCAGCAGCTTGAGAACTAGCGGGAGCACAGATACGCAGTATTTT.

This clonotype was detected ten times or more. For the CDR3, the DNA is TGCAGTGCTAGCAGGGGTCTTAGTGGTGGCTACACCTTC. This encodes CSASRGLSGGYTF. The rearrangement uses TRBV20-1 and TRBJ1-2; D possibly corresponds to TRBD1 (6 bases). The germline V and J ends were trimmed by 3 bases and 7 bases, with 15 bases remaining between them. Per germline, CDR1 DFQATT and CDR2 SNEGSKA (reference sequence). This CDR3 comprises 13 residues.

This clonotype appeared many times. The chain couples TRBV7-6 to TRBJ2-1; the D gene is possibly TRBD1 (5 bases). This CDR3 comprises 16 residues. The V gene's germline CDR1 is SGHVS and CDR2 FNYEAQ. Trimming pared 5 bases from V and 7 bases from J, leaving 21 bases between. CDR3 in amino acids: CASSPPLLQGENEQFF. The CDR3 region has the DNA TGTGCCAGCAGCCCTCCTCTACTCCAGGGCGAAAATGAGCAGTTCTTC.

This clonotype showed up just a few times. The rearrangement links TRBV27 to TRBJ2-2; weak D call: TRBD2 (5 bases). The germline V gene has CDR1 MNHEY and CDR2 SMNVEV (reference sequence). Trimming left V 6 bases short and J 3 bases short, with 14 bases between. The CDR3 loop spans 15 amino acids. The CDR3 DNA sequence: TGTGCCAGCAGCCCGCCGGGAAAGCACACCGGGGAGCTGTTTTTT. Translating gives CASSPPGKHTGELFF.